Listed below are T cell receptor beta chains from one sample, sequenced in a study of T cell repertoires in cytomegalovirus infection. One entry per CDR3 protein, called by TCRdb with MiXCR from the reads. The sample contains 80,000 to 130,000 distinct CDR3 sequences, less than 25% of which appear only once. The sequenced sample was CD8+ T cells from PBMCs. The origin of the receptors is a human donor in good health (CMV status not recorded). Some clones in this sample may be carry-over from other donors' samples. Both conserved end residues are part of each CDR3. A D gene is named only where the DNA matches it firmly. Clone size, where shown, is once, few, many, or a class for clones that have expanded.

TRBD2	TRBV25-1	TRBJ2-2	.	CASSEWEGWTGELFF	TGTGCCAGCAGTGAATGGGAGGGGTGGACCGGGGAGCTGTTTTTT
TRBD1	TRBV29-1	TRBJ2-7	few	CSVSWDRGTNEQYF	TGCAGCGTTTCGTGGGACAGGGGGACTAACGAGCAGTACTTC
TRBD2	TRBV4-3	TRBJ2-1	.	CASSLSGRGYNEQFF	TGCGCCAGCAGCCTTAGCGGGAGGGGATACAATGAGCAGTTCTTC
TRBD2	TRBV20-1	TRBJ2-1	few	CSASGGTIRLNEQFF	TGCAGTGCTAGCGGGGGGACTATAAGACTCAATGAGCAGTTCTTC
.	TRBV13	TRBJ2-3	few	CASSLERGDTQYF	TGTGCCAGCAGCTTAGAACGGGGGGATACGCAGTATTTT
.	TRBV5-6	TRBJ2-5	.	CASSRDGEDEETQYF	TGTGCCAGCAGTCGCGATGGAGAGGATGAAGAGACCCAGTACTTC
.	TRBV7-9	TRBJ2-5	.	CASSELGGRQAGETQYF	TGTGCCAGCAGCGAGCTTGGGGGACGGCAGGCTGGAGAGACCCAGTACTTC
.	TRBV7-2	TRBJ1-2	many	CASRLTYGYTF	TGTGCCAGCAGACTAACCTATGGCTACACCTTC
TRBD2	TRBV7-8	TRBJ2-5	many	CASSPTSGRARETQYF	TGTGCCAGCAGCCCAACTAGCGGGAGGGCCCGGGAGACCCAGTACTTC
TRBD2	TRBV7-2	TRBJ2-3	many	CASSLGTSWGDTQYF	TGTGCCAGCAGCTTAGGGACTAGTTGGGGAGATACGCAGTATTTT
TRBD2	TRBV28	TRBJ2-2	.	CASSLTSGGVGELFF	TGTGCCAGCAGTTTGACTAGCGGGGGTGTCGGGGAGCTGTTTTTT
.	TRBV29-1	TRBJ2-5	few	CSVRRVETQYF	TGCAGCGTTCGACGGGTCGAGACCCAGTACTTC
.	TRBV11-2	TRBJ1-1	.	CASSFSIGTLNTEAFF	TGTGCCAGCAGCTTCTCGATCGGGACTTTGAACACTGAAGCTTTCTTT
.	TRBV7-3	TRBJ1-2	many	CASSLAPGRALDGYTF	TGTGCCAGCAGCTTAGCGCCCGGCAGGGCGCTGGATGGCTACACCTTC
.	TRBV6-6	TRBJ1-2	.	CASSYSIDRVGGYGYTF	TGTGCCAGCAGTTACTCGATCGATCGGGTAGGAGGCTATGGCTACACCTTC
.	TRBV28	TRBJ2-2	.	CATLTTGELFF	TGTGCCACCTTGACCACCGGGGAGCTGTTTTTT
TRBD1	TRBV6-2/TRBV6-3	TRBJ2-2	.	CASSYSGGFGELFF	TGTGCCAGCAGTTACTCAGGGGGCTTCGGGGAGCTGTTTTTT
TRBD2	TRBV7-2	TRBJ2-5	many	CASSPTAGVQETQYF	TGTGCCAGCAGCCCCACAGCGGGAGTACAAGAGACCCAGTACTTC
TRBD1	TRBV6-6	TRBJ2-7	many	CASRDRETYEQYF	TGTGCCAGCAGGGACAGGGAAACCTACGAGCAGTACTTC
.	TRBV14	TRBJ2-3	few	CASSQVSGPMADTQYF	TGTGCCAGCAGCCAAGTCAGTGGGCCCATGGCAGATACGCAGTATTTT
.	TRBV7-6	TRBJ2-1	few	CASSLPESYNEQFF	TGTGCCAGCAGCCTGCCCGAATCCTACAATGAGCAGTTCTTC
TRBD1	TRBV19	TRBJ1-1	.	CASSTRDSPTEAFF	TGTGCCAGTAGTACGAGGGACAGCCCCACTGAAGCTTTCTTT
.	TRBV5-6	TRBJ1-1	.	CASSLGHGRGEAFF	TGTGCCAGCAGCTTGGGACATGGTCGGGGTGAAGCTTTCTTT
TRBD1	TRBV28	TRBJ1-4	many	CASRRQGSTNEKLFF	TGTGCCAGCAGAAGACAGGGGAGCACTAATGAAAAACTGTTTTTT
TRBD2	TRBV11-2	TRBJ2-3	many	CASSVNQRDLTDTQYF	TGTGCCAGCAGCGTCAACCAGCGGGATTTAACAGATACGCAGTATTTT
.	TRBV19	TRBJ2-5	.	CASSTLSETQYF	TGTGCCAGTAGTACCCTCTCCGAGACCCAGTACTTC
.	TRBV6-2/TRBV6-3	TRBJ2-7	.	CASSYSIARDASYEQYF	TGTGCCAGCAGTTACTCGATTGCGAGGGACGCCAGCTACGAGCAGTACTTC
TRBD1	TRBV29-1	TRBJ1-1	few	CSALADRAEDEAFF	TGCAGCGCCTTGGCAGACAGGGCCGAGGATGAAGCTTTCTTT
TRBD2	TRBV29-1	TRBJ2-1	few	CSVEDPSGGIYNEQFF	TGCAGCGTTGAAGATCCTAGCGGGGGGATTTACAATGAGCAGTTCTTC
.	TRBV20-1	TRBJ2-7	few	CSANHREKTLYEQYF	TGCAGTGCTAATCACAGGGAAAAGACCCTATACGAGCAGTACTTC
.	TRBV6-2/TRBV6-3	TRBJ1-1	.	CASSYSRTTEAFF	TGTGCCAGCAGTTACTCGAGGACCACTGAAGCTTTCTTT
.	TRBV19	TRBJ2-1	.	CASSIKRYRQSGEQFF	TGTGCCAGTAGTATAAAAAGGTATCGACAATCCGGTGAGCAGTTCTTC
.	TRBV28	TRBJ1-6	few	CASSPANSPLHF	TGTGCCAGCAGCCCCGCGAATTCACCCCTCCACTTT
.	TRBV12-3/TRBV12-4	TRBJ1-5	few	CASSRVQSNQPQHF	TGTGCCAGCAGTCGAGTTCAGAGCAATCAGCCCCAGCATTTT
.	TRBV19	TRBJ1-1	.	CASSIGTKNTEAFF	TGTGCCAGTAGTATAGGGACAAAGAACACTGAAGCTTTCTTT
.	TRBV4-1	TRBJ1-1	few	CASSQEGGGSGNTEAFF	TGCGCCAGCAGCCAAGAGGGGGGAGGTTCAGGGAACACTGAAGCTTTCTTT
.	TRBV7-9	TRBJ2-7	.	CASSSDSSVSYEQYF	TGTGCCAGCAGCTCTGACAGCTCTGTCTCCTACGAGCAGTACTTC
.	TRBV6-2/TRBV6-3	TRBJ1-5	few	CASSPTLGRQPQHF	TGTGCCAGCAGTCCCACACTGGGGAGACAGCCCCAGCATTTT
.	TRBV7-9	TRBJ2-7	.	CASSPPGSEQYF	TGTGCCAGCAGCCCCCCAGGGAGCGAGCAGTACTTC
.	TRBV3-1	TRBJ2-1	.	CASSQDGGGLEQFF	TGTGCCAGCAGCCAAGATGGGGGCGGACTTGAGCAGTTCTTC
.	TRBV30	TRBJ2-6	.	CAWSSGAGANVLTF	TGTGCCTGGAGTTCTGGGGCTGGGGCCAACGTCCTGACTTTC
.	TRBV4-1	TRBJ2-7	few	CASSQEPREYEQYF	TGCGCCAGCAGCCAAGAGCCCAGGGAGTACGAGCAGTACTTC
TRBD1	TRBV4-3	TRBJ1-1	few	CASSQDFGQGLVGKLNTEAFF	TGCGCCAGCAGCCAAGATTTTGGACAGGGTTTAGTAGGAAAGTTGAACACTGAAGCTTTCTTT
TRBD1	TRBV7-2	TRBJ1-2	many	CASSLGTGYGYTF	TGTGCCAGCAGCTTAGGGACAGGATATGGCTACACCTTC
.	TRBV7-9	TRBJ1-1	many	CASSLAAGKNTEAFF	TGTGCCAGCAGCTTAGCGGCCGGGAAGAACACTGAAGCTTTCTTT
TRBD2	TRBV2	TRBJ2-3	once	CASSLGTSGRDTQYF	TGTGCCAGCAGTCTAGGGACTAGCGGGAGGGATACGCAGTATTTT
.	TRBV7-9	TRBJ1-5	many	CASSPRGGGNQPQHF	TGTGCCAGCAGCCCCAGGGGAGGCGGCAATCAGCCCCAGCATTTT
TRBD1	TRBV7-4	TRBJ2-1	.	CASSMTGGANEQFF	TGTGCCAGCAGCATGACAGGGGGTGCCAATGAGCAGTTCTTC
TRBD2	TRBV28	TRBJ2-3	few	CASSPVRISGGPFSLRLDTQYF	TGTGCCAGCAGTCCCGTTCGGATTAGCGGGGGGCCCTTTAGTCTGAGACTAGATACGCAGTATTTT
TRBD2	TRBV7-2	TRBJ2-7	many	CASSEGLASSYEQYF	TGTGCCAGCAGCGAGGGACTAGCGAGCTCCTACGAGCAGTACTTC
.	TRBV7-3	TRBJ2-2	many	CASTELAGDGELFF	TGTGCCAGCACAGAACTAGCCGGGGACGGGGAGCTGTTTTTT
TRBD2	TRBV12-3/TRBV12-4	TRBJ2-5	many	CASSAPRSGGETQYF	TGTGCCAGCAGTGCTCCCCGGAGCGGGGGTGAGACCCAGTACTTC
.	TRBV19	TRBJ2-6	many	CASTPDDPSSGANVLTF	TGTGCCAGTACCCCGGACGATCCCAGCTCTGGGGCCAACGTCCTGACTTTC
.	TRBV7-9	TRBJ2-7	.	CASRNKENWYF	TGTGCCAGCAGAAATAAGGAGAATTGGTACTTC
TRBD1	TRBV28	TRBJ2-2	.	CAISDRGNTGELFF	TGTGCCATCAGCGACAGGGGGAACACCGGGGAGCTGTTTTTT
.	TRBV6-1	TRBJ1-1	many	CASSESSLGRRVNTEAFF	TGTGCCAGCAGTGAAAGTAGTCTGGGAAGACGGGTGAACACTGAAGCTTTCTTT